The 8 T cell receptor beta chains presented below share a single source sample, sequenced in a study of T cell responses to AZD1222 COVID-19 vaccine. Produced via immunoSEQ multiplex PCR; TCRdb's table is partial and in-frame only. The profile shows 95,000 to 120,000 clones, approximately 89% of them singletons. Here the sequenced sample was peripheral blood, taken 28 days after the second AZD1222 dose. Receptors were obtained from an adult who received the AZD1222 COVID-19 vaccine.

The rearrangement uses TRBV5-1 and TRBJ2-2; a possible D gene is TRBD1 (5 bases). Germline V CDR1 and CDR2: SGHRS, YFSETQ. V was clipped by 6 bases and J by 3 bases, with 12 bases between them. This CDR3 comprises 14 residues. CDR3 sequence reads: CASTRDSYTGELFF. CDR3 in DNA: TGCGCCAGCACTCGAGACAGTTACACCGGGGAGCTGTTTTTT. The whole variable domain, filled in from reference TRBV5-1 and TRBJ2-2, reads KAGVTQTPRYLIKTRGQQVTLSCSPISGHRSVSWYQQTPGQGLQFLFEYFSETQRNKGNFPGRFSGRQFSNSRSEMNVSTLELGDSALYLCASTRDSYTGELFFGEGSRLTVL.

A few counts support this clone. V gene TRBV12-3 or TRBV12-4 combines with J gene TRBJ1-1; D is possibly TRBD1 (5 bases). The CDR3 totals 11 residues. V was pared by 4 bases and J by 6 bases, with 6 bases between. The DNA of the CDR3 is TGTGCCAGCAGTTGGGGGGCTGAAGCTTTCTTT. Its translation: CASSWGAEAFF.

V gene TRBV6-6 combines with J gene TRBJ2-3, with TRBD2 matching 10 bases. V was pared by 7 bases and J by 6 bases, with 7 bases of the junction left unmatched. Germline V gene sequence: CDR1 MNHNY, CDR2 SVGAGI (reference sequence). The CDR3 has 14 residues. As DNA, the CDR3 is TGTGCCAGCACCCCGAGGACTAGCGGTGATACGCAGTATTTT. Its translation: CASTPRTSGDTQYF.

The rearrangement links TRBV7-2 to TRBJ1-1, with a weak D call TRBD1 (6 bases). Trimming removed 1 base at V and 0 bases at J, with 12 bases between. This CDR3 region has 16 residues. The germline V gene encodes CDR1 SGHTA and CDR2 FQGNSA. In nucleotides, the CDR3 is TGTGCCAGCAGCTTAGACCCCCAGGGGATGAACACTGAAGCTTTCTTT. Translated, it gives CASSLDPQGMNTEAFF.

The V call is TRBV3-1 (or the pseudogene TRBV3-2), the J call TRBJ1-1, with D unresolved. Germline loops: CDR1 LGHDT, CDR2 YNNKEL (reference sequence). The CDR3 has 16 amino acids. Trimming shortened V by 1 base and J by 2 bases, and 14 bases separated the two germline ends. The CDR3 spells CASSQVGNGGNTEAFF. As DNA, the CDR3 is TGTGCCAGCAGCCAAGTGGGTAATGGTGGAAACACTGAAGCTTTCTTT.

The chain is built from TRBV23-1 and TRBJ1-6; D unresolved. TRBV23-1 is labeled an ORF, and its function is uncertain. V lost 0 bases and J 6 bases, leaving 18 bases between the germline ends. This CDR3 is built from 18 residues. This chain's CDR3 is CASSQSFGRPCSNSPLHF. The CDR3, as DNA: TGCGCCAGCAGTCAATCGTTCGGCCGACCGTGTAGTAATTCACCCCTCCACTTT.

The genes are TRBV27 and TRBJ1-6; D might be TRBD1 (6 bases). The CDR3 sequence is 16 residues long. V was cut by 3 bases and J by 7 bases, with 16 bases left in between. Germline lookup yields CDR1 MNHEY and CDR2 SMNVEV (reference sequence). CDR3 sequence: CASSFFGQSWNSPLHF. The CDR3 DNA reads as TGTGCCAGCAGTTTTTTTGGACAGTCCTGGAATTCACCCCTCCACTTT.

The CDR3 loop reads CASEGPIRTEAFF. In nucleotides, the CDR3 is TGTGCCAGCGAGGGACCTATTCGCACTGAAGCTTTCTTT. This chain links TRBV18 with TRBJ1-1, with D tentatively TRBD1 (5 bases). This CDR3 is 13 amino acids long. CDR1 is KGHSH and CDR2 is LQKENI in the germline V gene. The V end was cut by 8 bases, the J end by 4 bases, with 14 bases between.